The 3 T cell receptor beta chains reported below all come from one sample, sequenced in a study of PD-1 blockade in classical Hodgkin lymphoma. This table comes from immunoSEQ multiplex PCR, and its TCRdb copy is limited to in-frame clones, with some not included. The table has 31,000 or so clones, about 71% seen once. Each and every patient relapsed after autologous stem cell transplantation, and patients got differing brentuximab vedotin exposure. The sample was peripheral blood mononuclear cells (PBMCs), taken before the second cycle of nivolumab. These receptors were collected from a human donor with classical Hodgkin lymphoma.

The CDR3 nucleotides read TGTGCCAGCAGCTCACAGGGGGCTAGAAACACCATATATTTT. Translated, it gives CASSSQGARNTIYF. The chain couples TRBV7-2 to TRBJ1-3; 9 bases map to TRBD1. J lost 5 bases, V lost 4 bases, and 3 bases had no gene match. This CDR3 is built from 14 residues. CDR1 and CDR2 (germline): SGHTA, FQGNSA.

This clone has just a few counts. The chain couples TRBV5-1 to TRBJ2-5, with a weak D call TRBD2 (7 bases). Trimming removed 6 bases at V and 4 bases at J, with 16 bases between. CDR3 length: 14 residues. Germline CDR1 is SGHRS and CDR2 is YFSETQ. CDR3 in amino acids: CASTSGGRGETQYF. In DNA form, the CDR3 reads TGCGCCAGCACGTCGGGGGGCCGGGGAGAGACCCAGTACTTC.

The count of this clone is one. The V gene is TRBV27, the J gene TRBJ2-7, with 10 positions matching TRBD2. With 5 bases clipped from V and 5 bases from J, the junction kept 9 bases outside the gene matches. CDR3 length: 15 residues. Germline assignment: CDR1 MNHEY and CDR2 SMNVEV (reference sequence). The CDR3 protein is CASSPDYTSGNEQYF. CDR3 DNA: TGTGCCAGCAGTCCGGACTATACTAGCGGGAACGAGCAGTACTTC.